These T cell receptor beta chains were read from a single sample in a study of cytomegalovirus exposure and HLA in healthy donors. Data came from immunoSEQ multiplex PCR; TCRdb stores just in-frame clones and leaves some out. The sample lists under 200,000 clones; about four fifths were seen once. The sample consisted of PBMCs. The receptors shown here come from a man aged 50-60 years in good health and CMV-seropositive. Each CDR3 is given with its conserved first and last residue.

14	TRBV28	TRBJ2-3	CASSSAQVTDTQYF
14	TRBV18	TRBJ2-3	CASSPGQGTDTQYF
17	TRBV7-3	TRBJ1-1	CASSLTGTGQTGTEAFF
16	TRBV19	TRBJ1-3	CASSISRGTPGNTIYF
14	TRBV6-6	TRBJ2-7	CASIPTGSFYEQYF
14	TRBV7-9	TRBJ2-1	CASSWASGPGEQFF
13	TRBV4-3	TRBJ2-7	CASSPTTSYEQYF
13	TRBV28	TRBJ1-2	CASSLDRDYGYTF
14	TRBV5-1	TRBJ1-2	CASSLEGREYGYTF
15	TRBV7-9	TRBJ1-2	CASSYVVGQGYGYTF
12	TRBV14	TRBJ2-7	CASPAPTYEQYF
15	TRBV6-5	TRBJ1-1	CASSYNEGDGAEAFF
15	TRBV6-5	TRBJ1-1	CASSYSGRPNTEAFF
14	TRBV19	TRBJ2-2	CATEQGLDTGELFF
18	TRBV5-1	TRBJ2-7	CASNRGSSGGPISYEQYF
17	TRBV5-1	TRBJ2-2	CASSQGKGQGYTGELFF
16	TRBV10-3	TRBJ2-1	CAISESGGVMINEQFF